These T cell receptor beta chains were read from a single sample in a study of shared clonotypes between healthy human individuals. The protocol was immunoSEQ multiplex PCR, while the TCRdb copy is restricted to in-frame clones and leaves out a portion. The table records fewer than 850,000 clones, approximately 79% of them present only once. Sequenced input: memory CD4+ T cells sorted from blood. The receptor set was obtained from a woman aged 30 to 39 in good health. Each CDR3 is given with its conserved first and last residue. The D gene is left open where the match is weak. The listing skips clone size in some rows; elsewhere it reads once, few, many or a size class.

j_call v_call d_call clone_size cdr3_aa cdr3_nt
TRBJ2-3 TRBV18 TRBD1 NA CASSPRGQENTDTQYF TGTGCCAGCTCACCCCGAGGACAGGAAAACACAGATACGCAGTATTTT
TRBJ2-5 TRBV2 NA NA CASRDEGTQYF TGTGCCAGCAGGGACGAAGGGACCCAGTACTTC
TRBJ2-5 TRBV5-1 TRBD2 NA CASSLGLAGGGETQYF TGCGCCAGCAGCCTGGGACTAGCGGGAGGAGGGGAGACCCAGTACTTC
TRBJ2-1 TRBV29-1 TRBD1 NA CSVEHHNTGVGEQFF TGCAGCGTTGAACATCACAATACAGGGGTCGGGGAGCAGTTCTTC
TRBJ2-7 TRBV30 NA many CAWRGGTYYEQYF TGTGCCTGGAGGGGCGGGACCTACTACGAGCAGTACTTC
TRBJ2-7 TRBV5-1 NA few CASSLGGWTSYEQYF TGCGCCAGCAGCTTGGGGGGATGGACCTCCTACGAGCAGTACTTC
TRBJ2-5 TRBV28 TRBD2 few CASAGTPAGGLPRETQYF TGTGCCAGCGCGGGGACTCCAGCGGGAGGCCTCCCCCGAGAGACCCAGTACTTC
TRBJ1-1 TRBV28 TRBD1 NA CASNGQGYSNTEAFF TGTGCCAGCAATGGACAGGGGTATTCGAACACTGAAGCTTTCTTT
TRBJ2-2 TRBV2 TRBD2 once CASSFSGSGTGELFF TGTGCCAGCAGTTTCAGCGGGAGTGGCACCGGGGAGCTGTTTTTT
TRBJ2-7 TRBV14 NA NA CASSQAGDRRAYEQYF TGTGCCAGCAGCCAAGCAGGAGACCGTCGGGCCTACGAGCAGTACTTC
TRBJ2-2 TRBV5-4 TRBD1 NA CASSYYRGTGELFF TGTGCCAGCAGTTACTACAGGGGCACCGGGGAGCTGTTTTTT
TRBJ2-3 TRBV2 NA NA CASTRQLIATSTDTQYF TGTGCCAGCACCCGACAATTAATAGCGACTAGCACAGATACGCAGTATTTT
TRBJ1-5 TRBV6-1 NA NA CASSEASSTDSNQPQHF TGTGCCAGCAGTGAAGCGAGTTCGACAGATAGCAATCAGCCCCAGCATTTT
TRBJ2-3 TRBV9 NA NA CASSVMRDSTDTQYF TGTGCCAGCAGCGTAATGAGGGACAGCACAGATACGCAGTATTTT
TRBJ2-1 TRBV28 TRBD1 NA CASINGDRVNEQFF TGTGCCAGCATTAATGGGGACAGGGTTAATGAGCAGTTCTTC
TRBJ2-1 TRBV29-1 NA NA CSVEKLAGYEQFF TGCAGCGTTGAAAAACTAGCTGGATATGAGCAGTTCTTC
TRBJ2-1 TRBV27 TRBD2 NA CASSPRLAGFRSDEQFF TGTGCCAGCAGTCCTCGACTAGCGGGATTTAGGAGCGATGAGCAGTTCTTC
TRBJ2-2 TRBV19 TRBD2 NA CASSGVLAGSRYTGELFF TGTGCCAGTAGTGGAGTACTAGCGGGAAGTCGTTACACCGGGGAGCTGTTTTTT
TRBJ1-1 TRBV28 NA NA CASSLLWGTNTEAFF TGTGCCAGCAGTTTATTATGGGGAACGAACACTGAAGCTTTCTTT
TRBJ2-2 TRBV7-9 NA many CASSLAAIVSGELFF TGTGCCAGCAGCTTAGCAGCGATAGTCTCCGGGGAGCTGTTTTTT
TRBJ2-3 TRBV27 TRBD2 NA CASSSPGLASDTQYF TGTGCCAGCAGTTCACCGGGACTAGCATCCGATACGCAGTATTTT
TRBJ2-7 TRBV7-9 TRBD1 NA CASSLDRVPYEQYF TGTGCCAGCAGCTTGGACAGGGTACCCTACGAGCAGTACTTC
TRBJ2-3 TRBV4-1 TRBD2 many CASSPSPLGLAGGTDTQYF TGCGCCAGCAGCCCATCCCCCTTAGGGCTAGCGGGAGGCACAGATACGCAGTATTTT
TRBJ1-1 TRBV18 TRBD1 NA CASSTQGEGTEAFF TGTGCCAGCTCAACACAGGGGGAGGGCACTGAAGCTTTCTTT
TRBJ2-1 TRBV27 TRBD2 NA CASSLSFSPAGGSSYNEQFF TGTGCCAGCAGTTTATCTTTTTCTCCGGCGGGGGGGAGCTCCTACAATGAGCAGTTCTTC
TRBJ1-1 TRBV5-1 TRBD1 once CASAIPARGQRNTEAFF TGCGCCAGCGCTATCCCTGCGAGGGGGCAGAGGAACACTGAAGCTTTCTTT
TRBJ1-5 TRBV27 TRBD1 few CASSLSVTRGHNQPQHF TGTGCCAGCAGTTTATCAGTCACCAGGGGGCACAATCAGCCCCAGCATTTT
TRBJ2-7 TRBV6-6 TRBD1 NA CASSYYSGTGDSEQYF TGTGCCAGCAGTTACTATTCGGGGACAGGGGATAGCGAGCAGTACTTC
TRBJ2-7 TRBV5-1 TRBD2 NA CASSLVSSGNNEQYF TGCGCCAGCAGCTTGGTTTCTAGCGGGAATAACGAGCAGTACTTC
TRBJ2-6 TRBV25-1 TRBD1 NA CASSGGQGASGANVLTF TGTGCCAGCAGCGGGGGACAGGGGGCCTCTGGGGCCAACGTCCTGACTTTC
TRBJ2-6 TRBV7-2 NA NA CASSLVIGRTSGANVLTF TGTGCCAGCAGCTTAGTTATTGGGCGGACCTCTGGGGCCAACGTCCTGACTTTC
TRBJ1-3 TRBV23-1 TRBD1 NA CASSQKTGGEGSPNSGNTIYF TGCGCCAGCAGTCAAAAGACAGGGGGAGAAGGTTCTCCGAACTCTGGAAACACCATATATTTT
TRBJ2-3 TRBV5-1 TRBD2 few CASSGTTSGADTQYF TGCGCCAGCAGCGGGACCACTAGCGGCGCAGATACGCAGTATTTT
TRBJ1-2 TRBV29-1 NA few CSVRVRGDSSGGYTF TGCAGCGTCCGGGTCAGGGGCGATAGTTCGGGAGGCTACACCTTC
TRBJ1-4 TRBV11-2 NA NA CASSSGNNEKLFF TGTGCCAGCAGCTCCGGCAATAATGAAAAACTGTTTTTT
TRBJ2-2 TRBV7-8 NA NA CASSLAYRFGTGELFF TGTGCCAGCAGCTTAGCGTATAGGTTTGGCACCGGGGAGCTGTTTTTT